These 22 T cell receptor beta chains were sequenced from one sample in a study of shared clonotypes between healthy human individuals. Profiling relied on immunoSEQ multiplex PCR, and the TCRdb table lists in-frame clones only, not all of them. This sample carries 2 million to 2.5 million clones, 85% to 95% of them seen once, and the ten largest clones take about 0.39%. Source material: naive CD4+ T cells from PBMCs. Subset denoted: CD45RA+ positively selected. Source of these receptors: a young man in good health. Some clones in this sample may be carry-over from other donors' samples.

The gene calls are TRBV20-1 and TRBJ1-2; D is undetermined. The CDR3 runs 11 residues. Germline assignment: CDR1 DFQATT and CDR2 SNEGSKA (reference sequence). Trimming cost V 7 bases and J 4 bases, with 10 bases left between them. Here the CDR3 DNA reads TGCAGTGATGGACGGCTCTATGGCTACACCTTC. Protein sequence: CSDGRLYGYTF.

The chain recombines TRBV6-5 with TRBJ2-2, with D tentatively TRBD1 (8 bases). The CDR3 loop spans 14 amino acids. Germline V gene data show CDR1 as MNHEY and CDR2 as SVGAGI. The V end lost 4 bases, the J end lost 6 bases, and 12 bases lay between the germline ends. The CDR3 loop is CASSLTGGAGELFF. The CDR3 nucleotides read TGTGCCAGCAGTTTAACAGGGGGGGCCGGGGAGCTGTTTTTT.

The J gene is TRBJ1-4, the V gene TRBV5-1; the D gene is possibly TRBD1 (6 bases). CDR1 SGHRS and CDR2 YFSETQ come from the germline V gene. The V gene lost 4 bases and the J gene lost 5 bases, with 12 bases spanning the gap. This CDR3 comprises 14 residues. CDR3 in amino acids: CASSGGRQNEKLFF. DNA for the CDR3: TGCGCCAGCAGCGGGGGGCGGCAGAATGAAAAACTGTTTTTT.

The chain combines TRBV30 with TRBJ1-2, with TRBD1 matching over 7 bases. In germline, CDR1 is GTSNPN, CDR2 SVGIG (reference sequence). Germline trimming cut 7 bases from V and 6 bases from J; bases unmatched to any gene: 11. The CDR3 contains 13 residues. CDR3 sequence (DNA): TGTGCCTCCCAGGGGGGGGGCGTGAATGGCTACACCTTC. This translates into CASQGGGVNGYTF.

The V gene is TRBV6-1, the J gene TRBJ1-5; TRBD1 might be the D (5 bases). Germline V lookup: CDR1 MNHNS, CDR2 SASEGT. The CDR3 loop spans 17 amino acids. Trimming removed 1 base from V and 0 bases from J, with 13 bases in between. In DNA, the CDR3 is TGTGCCAGCAGTGAAGACAGGCCAACCTATAGCAATCAGCCCCAGCATTTT. Residues: CASSEDRPTYSNQPQHF.

The chain couples TRBV5-1 to TRBJ2-2; tentatively, D is TRBD2 (5 bases). The CDR3 consists of 12 residues. V shed 4 bases and J shed 5 bases, with 6 bases lying between them. Germline CDR1 and CDR2: SGHRS and YFSETQ. The CDR3 loop is CASSGGTGELFF. The CDR3 nucleotides are TGCGCCAGCAGCGGAGGTACCGGGGAGCTGTTTTTT.

The chain carries TRBV6-6 and TRBJ2-7; D gene ambiguous. V lost 6 bases to trimming and J lost 3 bases, with 18 bases between them. The CDR3 totals 15 residues. CDR1 and CDR2 (germline): MNHNY, SVGAGI (reference sequence). The CDR3 DNA sequence: TGTGCCAGCAGCCCAACAAGGGCCCGGAGCTACGAGCAGTACTTC. This sequence encodes CASSPTRARSYEQYF.

This rearrangement joins TRBV30 to TRBJ1-5; D is perhaps TRBD1 (5 bases). This CDR3 comprises 14 residues. Trimming pared 4 bases from V and 2 bases from J, leaving 12 bases between. CDR1 GTSNPN and CDR2 SVGIG come from the germline V gene (reference sequence). The CDR3 region is CAWTQGSGNQPQHF. For the CDR3, the DNA is TGTGCCTGGACTCAGGGTTCGGGCAATCAGCCCCAGCATTTT.

This chain uses TRBV7-7 with TRBJ2-2; 7 bases are a match to TRBD1. Germline assignment: CDR1 SSHAT and CDR2 FNYEAQ (reference sequence). V lost 5 bases to trimming and J lost 7 bases; unmatched junction nucleotides: 4. The CDR3 runs to 13 residues. In nucleotides, the CDR3 is TGTGCCAGCAGCGGACAGGCGAACGGGGAGCTGTTTTTT. This encodes CASSGQANGELFF.

The chain combines TRBV28 with TRBJ2-7; 7 bases line up with TRBD2. J was trimmed by 2 bases and V by 2 bases; bases with no gene match: 6. Looked up from germline, CDR1 is MDHEN and CDR2 is SYDVKM. This CDR3 region has 15 residues. The CDR3 protein is CASSLNPSGPYEQYF. DNA for the CDR3: TGTGCCAGCAGTTTAAATCCTAGCGGACCCTACGAGCAGTACTTC.

The chain has TRBV4-1 and TRBJ2-2, with 8 bases lining up with TRBD1. V was clipped by 1 base and J by 7 bases; unmatched bases: 5. Germline V CDR1 and CDR2: MGHRA, YSYEKL. The length of the CDR3 is 15 residues. CDR3 loop: CASSQARGPNGELFF. CDR3 coding DNA: TGCGCCAGCAGCCAAGCCAGGGGGCCTAACGGGGAGCTGTTTTTT.

The chain couples TRBV18 to TRBJ1-2, with 7 bases aligning to TRBD1. This CDR3 region has 14 residues. With V trimmed by 3 bases and J by 4 bases, 5 bases remained unmatched. Germline V gene data show CDR1 as KGHSH and CDR2 as LQKENI. The CDR3 reads CASSPTGQPYGYTF. The CDR3 DNA is TGTGCCAGCTCACCGACGGGACAGCCCTATGGCTACACCTTC.

This chain connects TRBV30 to TRBJ2-5, with D possibly TRBD1 on 6 matching bases. V lost 6 bases and J lost 5, with 13 bases in between. This CDR3 has 12 residues. Germline-derived CDR1 and CDR2 are GTSNPN and SVGIG (reference sequence). The CDR3 loop is CACPGARETQYF. As DNA, the CDR3 is TGTGCCTGCCCAGGGGCCAGGGAGACCCAGTACTTC.

The chain uses TRBV7-6 and TRBJ2-1; TRBD2 matches 10 bases. Germline assignment: CDR1 SGHVS and CDR2 FNYEAQ. J gave up 9 bases and V 5 bases, and 13 bases lay outside the gene matches. The CDR3 runs to 16 residues. CDR3 bases: TGTGCCAGCAGCCACCTAGATTCTAGCGGGAGAGGTGAGCAGTTCTTC. It specifies CASSHLDSSGRGEQFF.

V usage is TRBV28 and J usage is TRBJ1-4; D unclear. CDR1 and CDR2 (germline): MDHEN, SYDVKM. The CDR3 length is 12 residues. V lost 4 bases and J 8 bases, leaving 8 bases between the germline ends. CDR3 loop: CASSSPAEKLFF. The DNA of the CDR3 is TGTGCCAGCAGTTCCCCGGCCGAAAAACTGTTTTTT. The full variable domain, rest sourced from reference TRBV28 and TRBJ1-4, is DVKVTQSSRYLVKRTGEKVFLECVQDMDHENMFWYRQDPGLGLRLIYFSYDVKMKEKGDIPEGYSVSREKKERFSLILESASTNQTSMYLCASSSPAEKLFFGSGTQLSVL.

The genes are TRBV7-2 and TRBJ2-1; 8 nucleotides agree with TRBD2. The CDR3 is made up of 16 amino acids. Germline CDR1 is SGHTA and CDR2 is FQGNSA. With 5 bases clipped from V and 2 bases from J, the junction kept 8 bases outside the gene matches. The CDR3 protein is CASSLLAGLAYNEQFF. The CDR3, as DNA: TGTGCCAGCAGCCTCCTAGCGGGTTTGGCCTACAATGAGCAGTTCTTC. Full variable domain (rest looked up from reference TRBV7-2 and TRBJ2-1): GAGVSQSPSNKVTEKGKDVELRCDPISGHTALYWYRQSLGQGLEFLIYFQGNSAPDKSGLPSDRFSAERTGGSVSTLTIQRTQQEDSAVYLCASSLLAGLAYNEQFFGPGTRLTVL.

This chain links TRBV6-5 with TRBJ1-5; no definite D call. The CDR3 totals 16 residues. V was pared by 4 bases and J by 1 base, with 14 bases between. Germline-derived CDR1 and CDR2 are MNHEY and SVGAGI. CDR3 sequence: CASSSRPLGSNQPQHF. CDR3 sequence (DNA): TGTGCCAGCAGTTCTCGACCCCTAGGGAGCAATCAGCCCCAGCATTTT.

The V gene is TRBV2, the J gene TRBJ2-7, with D maybe TRBD1 (6 bases). The ends were cut back, 6 bases at V and 9 bases at J, with 15 bases in the middle. This CDR3 is built from 12 residues. CDR1 is SNHLY, CDR2 FYNNEI, per germline. CDR3 nucleotide sequence: TGTGCCAGCAGCTCCCCAGGGGTCCCGCAGTACTTC. Its translation: CASSSPGVPQYF.

This chain links TRBV4-1 with TRBJ2-1; 12 bases line up with TRBD1. V was pared by 3 bases and J by 9 bases, with 9 bases of the junction left unmatched. The CDR3 contains 16 residues. Germline-derived CDR1 and CDR2 are MGHRA and YSYEKL. CDR3 DNA: TGCGCCAGCAGCCATCCGGGACAGGGGGCGGGAGGTGAGCAGTTCTTC. This translates into CASSHPGQGAGGEQFF.

The rearrangement links TRBV29-1 to TRBJ2-1; tentative D call: TRBD1 (6 bases). The V gene's germline CDR1 is SQVTM and CDR2 ANQGSEA. Trimming pared 2 bases from V and 0 bases from J, leaving 8 bases between. The CDR3 runs to 14 residues. This chain's CDR3 is CSVELGASYNEQFF. The CDR3 nucleotides are TGCAGCGTTGAACTGGGGGCCTCCTACAATGAGCAGTTCTTC.

The chain joins TRBV5-1 to TRBJ2-3; no clear D. V gave up 5 bases and J gave up 2 bases, with 9 bases separating them. This CDR3 region has 13 residues. Germline-derived CDR1 and CDR2 are SGHRS and YFSETQ. CDR3 sequence reads: CASSREDTDTQYF. The CDR3 bases are TGCGCCAGCAGTAGGGAAGACACAGATACGCAGTATTTT. Full variable domain (outside the CDR3, taken from reference TRBV5-1 and TRBJ2-3): KAGVTQTPRYLIKTRGQQVTLSCSPISGHRSVSWYQQTPGQGLQFLFEYFSETQRNKGNFPGRFSGRQFSNSRSEMNVSTLELGDSALYLCASSREDTDTQYFGPGTRLTVL.

V usage is TRBV29-1 and J usage is TRBJ1-1, with 7 bases lining up with TRBD1. The V gene's germline CDR1 is SQVTM and CDR2 ANQGSEA. J gave up 0 bases and V 5 bases, and 3 bases lay outside the gene matches. The CDR3 is 13 residues long. The CDR3 DNA reads TGCAGCGTTCTGGGACAGATGAACACTGAAGCTTTCTTT. Encoded protein: CSVLGQMNTEAFF.